The 8 T cell receptor beta chains listed next were all sequenced from one sample in a study of T cell responses to AZD1222 COVID-19 vaccine. Profiled with immunoSEQ multiplex PCR; TCRdb holds only in-frame clones, not every one. This table holds 85,000 to 100,000 clones, about 86% found once. The source was peripheral blood, collected on day 0 of AZD1222 vaccination. The receptors stem from an adult in good health.

Remarks on this clone: The germline gene is not matched at one end of the junction; a read error may be the cause. V gene TRBV19 combines with J gene TRBJ2-1, with a possible D match to TRBD2 (6 bases). Germline V CDR1 and CDR2: LNHDA, SQIVND (reference sequence). CDR3 size: 11 residues. CDR3 loop: CASNRDSGKVF. CDR3 DNA sequence: TGTGCCAGTAACCGGGACTCCGGGAAGGTCTTC. The variable domain in full, with the rest retrieved from reference TRBV19 and TRBJ2-1, is DGGITQSPKYLFRKEGQNVTLSCEQNLNHDAMYWYRQDPGQGLRLIYYSQIVNDFQKGDIAEGYSVSREKKESFPLTVTSAQKNPTAFYLCASNRDSGKVFGPGTRLTVL.

The chain couples TRBV7-6 to TRBJ2-1, with a possible D match to TRBD2 (6 bases). Germline V gives CDR1 SGHVS, CDR2 FNYEAQ. The CDR3 loop spans 15 amino acids. The ends were cut back, 5 bases at V and 1 base at J, with 12 bases in the middle. In nucleotides, the CDR3 is TGTGCCAGCAGCAAGAGGGCGGGGTCCTACAATGAGCAGTTCTTC. Translation gives CASSKRAGSYNEQFF. The full variable domain, in which reference TRBV7-6 and TRBJ2-1 provide the parts outside the CDR3, is GAGVSQSPRYKVTKRGQDVALRCDPISGHVSLYWYRQALGQGPEFLTYFNYEAQQDKSGLPNDRFSAERPEGSISTLTIQRTEQRDSAMYRCASSKRAGSYNEQFFGPGTRLTVL.

The count of this clone is one. The chain combines TRBV19 with TRBJ2-1, with D possibly matching TRBD2 (6 bases). Trimming shortened V by 7 bases and J by 2 bases, and 15 bases separated the two germline ends. Per the germline V gene, CDR1 is LNHDA and CDR2 is SQIVND (reference sequence). The CDR3 covers 15 residues. The chain's CDR3 is CASKTTGGAYNEQFF. CDR3 nucleotides: TGTGCCAGTAAGACTACCGGCGGGGCCTACAATGAGCAGTTCTTC. Filled out from reference TRBV19 and TRBJ2-1, the complete variable domain reads DGGITQSPKYLFRKEGQNVTLSCEQNLNHDAMYWYRQDPGQGLRLIYYSQIVNDFQKGDIAEGYSVSREKKESFPLTVTSAQKNPTAFYLCASKTTGGAYNEQFFGPGTRLTVL.

The J gene is TRBJ1-5, the V gene TRBV19, with a weak D call TRBD1 (6 bases). V lost 1 base and J lost 2, with 12 bases in between. The V gene's germline CDR1 is LNHDA and CDR2 SQIVND (reference sequence). The length of the CDR3 is 16 residues. CDR3 nucleotides: TGTGCCAGTAGTATAGGGGGGGGGCGCGGCAATCAGCCCCAGCATTTT. It yields the protein CASSIGGGRGNQPQHF.

V usage is TRBV27 and J usage is TRBJ2-5; TRBD1 matches at 7 bases. This CDR3 has 16 amino acids. Germline-derived CDR1 and CDR2 are MNHEY and SMNVEV (reference sequence). Germline trimming cut 0 bases from V and 4 bases from J; bases unmatched to any gene: 8. CDR3 DNA: TGTGCCAGCAGTTTATCGGGACAGCTCTTTCGAGAGACCCAGTACTTC. It encodes CASSLSGQLFRETQYF.

The chain joins TRBV3-1 (or the pseudogene TRBV3-2) to TRBJ1-6; 9 bases match TRBD1. CDR3 size: 15 residues. Per germline, CDR1 LGHDT and CDR2 YNNKEL (reference sequence). The ends lost 0 bases at V and 9 bases at J; junction bases unmatched: 3. The CDR3, as DNA: TGTGCCAGCAGCCAAGAGGGGACAGGGTTTTCACCCCTCCACTTT. Protein sequence: CASSQEGTGFSPLHF.

The chain joins TRBV13 to TRBJ2-1; D gene ambiguous. The CDR3 loop spans 17 amino acids. Germline CDR1 is PRHDT and CDR2 is FYEKMQ (reference sequence). Between the trimmed V and J ends, which lost 2 bases and 2 bases, there was a span of 16 bases. The CDR3 bases are TGTGCCAGCAGCTTATATATCTGGAAGGCCCCCTACAATGAGCAGTTCTTC. Its translation: CASSLYIWKAPYNEQFF.

This clone has only a few counts. This sequence joins TRBV10-3 and TRBJ2-1; 10 bases map to TRBD1. From germline, CDR1 is ENHRY and CDR2 SYGVKD. J was trimmed by 3 bases and V by 7 bases; bases with no gene match: 6. The CDR3 loop spans 15 amino acids. The CDR3 spells CAINQGQGDYNEQFF. The CDR3 DNA sequence: TGTGCCATCAACCAAGGACAGGGGGACTACAATGAGCAGTTCTTC.